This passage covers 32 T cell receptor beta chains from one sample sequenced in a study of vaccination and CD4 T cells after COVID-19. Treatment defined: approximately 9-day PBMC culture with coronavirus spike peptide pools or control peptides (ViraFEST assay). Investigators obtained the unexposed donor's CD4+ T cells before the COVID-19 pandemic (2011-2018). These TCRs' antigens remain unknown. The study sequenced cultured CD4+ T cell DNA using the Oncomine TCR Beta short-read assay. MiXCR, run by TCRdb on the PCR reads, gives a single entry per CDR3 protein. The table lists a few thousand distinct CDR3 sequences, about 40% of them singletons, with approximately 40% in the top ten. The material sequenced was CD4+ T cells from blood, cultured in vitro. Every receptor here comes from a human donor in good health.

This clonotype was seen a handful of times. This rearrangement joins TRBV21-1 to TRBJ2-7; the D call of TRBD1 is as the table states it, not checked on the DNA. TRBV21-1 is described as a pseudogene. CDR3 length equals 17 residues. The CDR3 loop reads CASSKSPSSGSTNEQYF. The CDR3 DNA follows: TGTGCCAGCAGCAAGTCCCCCAGTTCGGGGTCAACCAACGAGCAGTACTTC.

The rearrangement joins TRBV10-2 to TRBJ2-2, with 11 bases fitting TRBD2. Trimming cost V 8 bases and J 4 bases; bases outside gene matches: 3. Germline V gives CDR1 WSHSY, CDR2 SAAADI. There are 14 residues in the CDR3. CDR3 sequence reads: CASLAGGRTGELFF. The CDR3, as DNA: TGCGCCAGCCTAGCGGGGGGACGCACCGGGGAGCTGTTTTTT.

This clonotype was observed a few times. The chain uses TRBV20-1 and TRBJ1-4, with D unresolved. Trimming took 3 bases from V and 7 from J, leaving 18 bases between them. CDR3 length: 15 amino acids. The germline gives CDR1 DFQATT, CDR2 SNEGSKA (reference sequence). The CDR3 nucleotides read TGCAGTGCTAGCGCCCGTGGGCTGGGGAGTGAAAAACTGTTTTTT. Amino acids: CSASARGLGSEKLFF.

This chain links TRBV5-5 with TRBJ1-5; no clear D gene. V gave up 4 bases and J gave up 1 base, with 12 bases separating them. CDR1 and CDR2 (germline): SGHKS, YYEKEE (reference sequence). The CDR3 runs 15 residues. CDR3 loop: CASSQHWVSNQPQHF. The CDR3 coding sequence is TGTGCCAGCAGCCAGCACTGGGTCAGCAATCAGCCCCAGCATTTT. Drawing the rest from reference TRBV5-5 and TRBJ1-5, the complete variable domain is DAGVTQSPTHLIKTRGQQVTLRCSPISGHKSVSWYQQVLGQGPQFIFQYYEKEERGRGNFPDRFSARQFPNYSSELNVNALLLGDSALYLCASSQHWVSNQPQHFGDGTRLSIL.

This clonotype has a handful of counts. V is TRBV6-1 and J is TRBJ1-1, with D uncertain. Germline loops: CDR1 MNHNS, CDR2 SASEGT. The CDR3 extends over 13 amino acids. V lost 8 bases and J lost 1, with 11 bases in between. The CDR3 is CASESGENTEAFF. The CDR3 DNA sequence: TGTGCCAGCGAGTCGGGTGAGAACACTGAAGCTTTCTTT.

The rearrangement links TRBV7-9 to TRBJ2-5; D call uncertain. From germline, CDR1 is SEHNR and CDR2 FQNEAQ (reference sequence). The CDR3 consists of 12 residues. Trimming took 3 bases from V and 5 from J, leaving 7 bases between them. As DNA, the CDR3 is TGTGCCAGCAGCTTTTCCCAGGAGACCCAGTACTTC. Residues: CASSFSQETQYF.

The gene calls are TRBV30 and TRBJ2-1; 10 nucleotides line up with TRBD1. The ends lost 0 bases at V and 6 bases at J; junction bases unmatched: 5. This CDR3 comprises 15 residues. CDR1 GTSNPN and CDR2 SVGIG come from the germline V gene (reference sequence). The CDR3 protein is CAWSVGTGVFNEQFF. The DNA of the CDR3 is TGTGCCTGGAGTGTCGGGACAGGGGTTTTCAATGAGCAGTTCTTC.

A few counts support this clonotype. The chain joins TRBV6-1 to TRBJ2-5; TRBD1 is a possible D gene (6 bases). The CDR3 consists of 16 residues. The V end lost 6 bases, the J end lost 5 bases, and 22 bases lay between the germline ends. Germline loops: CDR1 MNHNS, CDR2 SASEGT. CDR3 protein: CASRLQRSGQGETQYF. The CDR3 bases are TGTGCCAGCAGACTCCAACGATCTGGGCAGGGGGAGACCCAGTACTTC.

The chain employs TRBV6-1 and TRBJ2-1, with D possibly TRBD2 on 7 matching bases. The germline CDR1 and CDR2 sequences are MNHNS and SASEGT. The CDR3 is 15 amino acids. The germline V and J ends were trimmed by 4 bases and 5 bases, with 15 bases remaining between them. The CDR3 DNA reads TGTGCCAGCAGTGCCTCGGGGGGCTTTAACAATGAGCAGTTCTTC. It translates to CASSASGGFNNEQFF.

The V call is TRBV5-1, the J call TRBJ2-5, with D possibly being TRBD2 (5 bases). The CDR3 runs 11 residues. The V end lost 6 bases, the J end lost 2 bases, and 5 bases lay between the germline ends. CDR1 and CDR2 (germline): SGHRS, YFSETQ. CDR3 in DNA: TGCGCCAGCACGGGGCAAGAGACCCAGTACTTC. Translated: CASTGQETQYF.

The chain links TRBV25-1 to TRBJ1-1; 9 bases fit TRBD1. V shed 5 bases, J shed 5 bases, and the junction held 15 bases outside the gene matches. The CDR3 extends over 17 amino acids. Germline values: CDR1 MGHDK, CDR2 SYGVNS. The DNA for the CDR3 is TGTGCCAGCAGTCCGCCGCCGGGACAGGGAGTAGGAACTGAAGCTTTCTTT. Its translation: CASSPPPGQGVGTEAFF.

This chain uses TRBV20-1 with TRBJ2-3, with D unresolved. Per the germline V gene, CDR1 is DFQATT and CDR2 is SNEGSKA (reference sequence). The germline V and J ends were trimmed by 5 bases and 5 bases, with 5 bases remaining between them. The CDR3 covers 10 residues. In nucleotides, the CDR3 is TGCAGTGCTCCGGAAGATACGCAGTATTTT. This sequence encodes CSAPEDTQYF.

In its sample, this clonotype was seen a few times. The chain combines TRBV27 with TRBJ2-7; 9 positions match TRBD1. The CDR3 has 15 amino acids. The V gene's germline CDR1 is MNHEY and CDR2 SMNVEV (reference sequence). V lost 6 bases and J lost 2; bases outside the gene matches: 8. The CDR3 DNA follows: TGTGCCAGCAGACTACCGGGACAGGGACCCTACGAGCAGTACTTC. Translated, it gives CASRLPGQGPYEQYF.

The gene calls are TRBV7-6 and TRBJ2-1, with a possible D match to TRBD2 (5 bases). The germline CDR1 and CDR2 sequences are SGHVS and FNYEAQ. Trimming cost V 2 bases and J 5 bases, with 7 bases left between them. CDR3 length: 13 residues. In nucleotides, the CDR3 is TGTGCCAGCAGCTTAACTAGAAACAATGAGCAGTTCTTC. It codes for CASSLTRNNEQFF.

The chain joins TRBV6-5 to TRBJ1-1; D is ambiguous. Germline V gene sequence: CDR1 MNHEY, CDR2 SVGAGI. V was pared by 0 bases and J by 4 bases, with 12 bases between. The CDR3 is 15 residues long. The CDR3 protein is CASSYSSNSGTEAFF. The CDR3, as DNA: TGTGCCAGCAGTTACTCGTCAAATTCGGGCACTGAAGCTTTCTTT.

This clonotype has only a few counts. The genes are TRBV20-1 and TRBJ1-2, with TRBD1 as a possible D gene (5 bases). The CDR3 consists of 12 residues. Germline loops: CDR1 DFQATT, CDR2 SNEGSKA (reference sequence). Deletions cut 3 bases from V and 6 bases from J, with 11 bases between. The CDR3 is CSASFGADGYTF. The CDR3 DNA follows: TGCAGTGCTAGCTTTGGGGCTGATGGCTACACCTTC.

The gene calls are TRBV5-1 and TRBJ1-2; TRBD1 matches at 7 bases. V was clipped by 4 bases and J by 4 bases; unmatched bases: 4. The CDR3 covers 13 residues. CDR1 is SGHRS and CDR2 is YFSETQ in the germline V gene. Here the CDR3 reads CASSEGQSYGYTF. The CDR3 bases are TGCGCCAGCAGCGAGGGACAGAGCTATGGCTACACCTTC.

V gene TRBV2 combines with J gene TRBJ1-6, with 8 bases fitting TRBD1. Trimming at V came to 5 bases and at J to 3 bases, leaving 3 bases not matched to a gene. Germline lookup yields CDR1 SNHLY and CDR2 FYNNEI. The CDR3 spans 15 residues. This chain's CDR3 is CASSQQGDYNSPLHF. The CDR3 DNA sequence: TGTGCCAGCAGTCAACAGGGGGACTATAATTCACCCCTCCACTTT.

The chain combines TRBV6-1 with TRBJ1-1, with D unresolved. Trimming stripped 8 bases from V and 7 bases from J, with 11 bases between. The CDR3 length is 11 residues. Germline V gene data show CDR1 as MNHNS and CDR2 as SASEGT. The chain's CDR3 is CASLGFGEAFF. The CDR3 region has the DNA TGTGCCAGCTTAGGGTTCGGTGAAGCTTTCTTT.

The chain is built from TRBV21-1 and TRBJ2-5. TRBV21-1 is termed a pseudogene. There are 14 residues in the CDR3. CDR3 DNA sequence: TGTGCCAGCAGCAAACCTCTGAGGCAAGAGACCCAGTACTTC. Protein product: CASSKPLRQETQYF.

The CDR3 DNA reads as TGTGCCATCAGCACAGGGGGCCGTAGTGGAAACACCATATATTTT. Residues: CAISTGGRSGNTIYF. The chain has TRBV10-3 and TRBJ1-3, with 9 bases lining up with TRBD1. CDR3 size: 15 residues. V trimming: 6 bases; J trimming: 3 bases; junction bases outside the gene matches: 6. Germline-derived CDR1 and CDR2 are ENHRY and SYGVKD.

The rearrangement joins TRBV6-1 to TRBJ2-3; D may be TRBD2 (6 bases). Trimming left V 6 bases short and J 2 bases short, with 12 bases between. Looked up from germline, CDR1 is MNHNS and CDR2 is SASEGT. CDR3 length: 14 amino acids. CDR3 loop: CASRGGKATDTQYF. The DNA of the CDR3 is TGTGCCAGCAGGGGAGGCAAAGCCACAGATACGCAGTATTTT.

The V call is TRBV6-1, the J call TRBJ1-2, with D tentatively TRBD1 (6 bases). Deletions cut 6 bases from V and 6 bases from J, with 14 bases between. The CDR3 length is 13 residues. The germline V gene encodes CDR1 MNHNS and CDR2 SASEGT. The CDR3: CASRQTGKHGYTF. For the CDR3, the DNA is TGTGCCAGCAGGCAGACAGGAAAGCATGGCTACACCTTC.

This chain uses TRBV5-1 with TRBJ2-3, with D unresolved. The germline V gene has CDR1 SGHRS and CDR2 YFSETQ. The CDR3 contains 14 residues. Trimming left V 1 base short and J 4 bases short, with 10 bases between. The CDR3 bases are TGCGCCAGCAGCTTGTTAGCCCTCCCAGATACGCAGTATTTT. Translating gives CASSLLALPDTQYF. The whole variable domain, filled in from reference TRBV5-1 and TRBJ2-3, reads KAGVTQTPRYLIKTRGQQVTLSCSPISGHRSVSWYQQTPGQGLQFLFEYFSETQRNKGNFPGRFSGRQFSNSRSEMNVSTLELGDSALYLCASSLLALPDTQYFGPGTRLTVL.

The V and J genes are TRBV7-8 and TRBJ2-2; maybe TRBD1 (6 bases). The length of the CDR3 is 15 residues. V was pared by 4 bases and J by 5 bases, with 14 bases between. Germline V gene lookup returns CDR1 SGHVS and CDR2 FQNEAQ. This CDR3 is CASSSQGFRTGELFF. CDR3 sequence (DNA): TGTGCCAGCAGCTCGCAGGGGTTTAGGACCGGGGAGCTGTTTTTT.

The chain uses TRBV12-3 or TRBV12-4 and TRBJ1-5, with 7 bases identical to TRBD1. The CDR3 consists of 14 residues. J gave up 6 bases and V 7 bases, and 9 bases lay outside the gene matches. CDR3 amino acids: CASTRSRGGQPQHF. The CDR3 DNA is TGTGCCAGCACTCGGAGCAGGGGGGGTCAGCCCCAGCATTTT.

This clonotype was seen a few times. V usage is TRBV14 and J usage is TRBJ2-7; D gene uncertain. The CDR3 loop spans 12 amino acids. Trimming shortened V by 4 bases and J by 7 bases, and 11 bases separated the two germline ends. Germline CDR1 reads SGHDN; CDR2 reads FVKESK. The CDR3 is CASSLERWEQYF. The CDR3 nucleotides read TGTGCCAGCAGCCTAGAAAGGTGGGAGCAGTACTTC.

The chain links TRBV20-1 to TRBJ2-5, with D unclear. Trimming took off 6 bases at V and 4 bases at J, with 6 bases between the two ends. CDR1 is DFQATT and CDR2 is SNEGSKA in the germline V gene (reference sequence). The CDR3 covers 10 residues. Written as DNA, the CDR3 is TGCAGTGCAGACCTAGAGACCCAGTACTTC. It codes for CSADLETQYF.

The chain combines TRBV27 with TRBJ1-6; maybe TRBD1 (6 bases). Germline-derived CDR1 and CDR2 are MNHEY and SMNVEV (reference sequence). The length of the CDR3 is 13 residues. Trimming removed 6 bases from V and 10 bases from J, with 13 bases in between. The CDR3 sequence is CASRGQSLSPLHF. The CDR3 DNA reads TGTGCCAGCAGAGGACAGTCCCTCTCACCCCTCCACTTT.

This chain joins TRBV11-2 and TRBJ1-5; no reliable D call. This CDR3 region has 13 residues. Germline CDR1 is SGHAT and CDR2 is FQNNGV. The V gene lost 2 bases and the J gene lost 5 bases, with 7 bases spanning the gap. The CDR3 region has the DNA TGTGCCAGCAGCTTAACACTTGATCAGCCCCAGCATTTT. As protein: CASSLTLDQPQHF.

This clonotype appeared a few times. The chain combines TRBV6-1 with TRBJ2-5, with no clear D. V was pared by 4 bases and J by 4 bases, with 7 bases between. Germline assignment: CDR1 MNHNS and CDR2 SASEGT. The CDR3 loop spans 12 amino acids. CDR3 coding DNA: TGTGCCAGCAGTGGTCAGAGAGAGACCCAGTACTTC. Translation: CASSGQRETQYF.

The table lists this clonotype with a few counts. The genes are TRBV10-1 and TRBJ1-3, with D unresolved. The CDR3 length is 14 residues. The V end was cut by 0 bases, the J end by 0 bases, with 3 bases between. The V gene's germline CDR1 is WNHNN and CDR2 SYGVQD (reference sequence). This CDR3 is CASSESNSGNTIYF. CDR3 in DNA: TGCGCCAGCAGTGAGTCCAACTCTGGAAACACCATATATTTT.